This TCR beta chain was sequenced for a study of metastatic and nonmetastatic thyroid tumors. About the study: Repertoire comparison spanned blood and tumor or nodule tissue of malignant and benign thyroid patients.

Thyroid surgery had not been preceded by any treatment in any patient. This clone has at least ten counts. Its specificity is not known. Methods used by the authors: Building a distant-metastasis classifier for papillary thyroid cancer drew on CDR3 differences across clinicopathological groups. TCRdb reprocessed the PCR reads via MiXCR. V and J calls and clone size were set by TCRdb, not the authors. Here the sample spans over 20,000 clones, approximately 16% being singletons. CDR3 length: 13 residues. Trimming cost V 5 bases and J 4 bases; bases outside gene matches: 4. Study observations and caveats: Reports indicated that malignant thyroid tumors showed significantly higher TCR beta diversity than benign nodules did, in blood and tumor.

The chain recombines TRBV12-3 or TRBV12-4 with TRBJ2-5; 7 nucleotides agree with TRBD1. The sequence derives from a female donor with papillary thyroid cancer or a benign thyroid nodule (not recorded which). Some clones in this sample may be carry-over from other donors' samples. Sample: tumor tissue. As DNA, the CDR3 is TGTGCCAGCAGTGTGACAGGGCGAGAGACCCAGTACTTC. As protein: CASSVTGRETQYF.